The sequence of this T cell receptor beta chain was determined in a study of radiotherapy plus CTLA-4 blockade in lung cancer. Across the whole study: Of all patients, around 20% responded objectively and 31% showed disease control.

Focal radiation with ipilimumab CTLA-4 blockade was given to patients with chemo-refractory metastatic non-small-cell lung cancer. The assay was immunoSEQ multiplex PCR, and TCRdb's table has in-frame clones only and misses some. The table has more than 35,000 clones, approximately 85% seen once. The ends lost 5 bases at V and 5 bases at J; junction bases unmatched: 11. Germline V gene sequence: CDR1 LNHDA, CDR2 SQIVND (reference sequence). The CDR3 contains 16 residues. The chain uses TRBV19 and TRBJ2-7, with 11 positions matching TRBD2. Material: peripheral blood, obtained from a patient treated with radiotherapy plus ipilimumab. This receptor was taken from a human donor with non-small cell lung cancer who had stable disease on radiotherapy plus ipilimumab. CDR3 sequence reads: CASSPLLAGGVDEQYF. In nucleotides, the CDR3 is TGTGCCAGTAGTCCCCTCCTAGCGGGGGGAGTCGACGAGCAGTACTTC.